The entry below gives a single TCR beta chain sequence along with its context. Germline CDR1 and CDR2: SEHNR and FQNEAQ (reference sequence). V shed 3 bases and J 5 bases; nucleotides not matched to a gene: 5. The CDR3 loop spans 14 amino acids. Data came from immunoSEQ multiplex PCR; TCRdb stores just in-frame clones and leaves some out. The sample includes about 130,000 clones, 75% to 95% of them seen just once. This entry comes from a study of control samples from healthy donors and cancer patients. The source of this sequence is a man aged 35 to 55 in good health. The sequencing sample was made of blood. J is TRBJ2-7 and V is TRBV7-9; 9 nucleotides align to TRBD2. CDR3 nucleotides: TGTGCCAGCAGCTTGCCTAGCGGGATCAACGAGCAGTACTTC. It codes for CASSLPSGINEQYF. Together with reference TRBV7-9 and TRBJ2-7, the CDR3 gives the full variable domain: DTGVSQNPRHKITKRGQNVTFRCDPISEHNRLYWYRQTLGQGPEFLTYFQNEAQLEKSRLLSDRFSAERPKGSFSTLEIQRTEQGDSAMYLCASSLPSGINEQYFGPGTRLTVT.